This T cell receptor beta chain was recovered during a study of shared clonotypes between healthy human individuals. The repertoire was sequenced with immunoSEQ multiplex PCR; TCRdb's copy has only in-frame clones and lacks some. The profile shows about 480,000 clones, 79% of them singletons. Germline V CDR1 and CDR2: SGDLS, YYNGEE. V lost 7 bases, J lost 3 bases, and 8 bases stayed unmatched. This CDR3 is 14 amino acids long. The J gene is TRBJ2-7, the V gene TRBV9; 9 positions match TRBD1. The sample was PBMCs. The clonotype was recovered from a woman aged 40 to 49 in good health. Some clones in this sample may be carry-over from other donors' samples. The CDR3 reads CASGRDRDVYEQYF. The CDR3 DNA sequence: TGTGCCAGCGGCCGGGACAGGGACGTCTACGAGCAGTACTTC.